This is a list of T cell receptor beta chains from one sample in a study of T cells in localized non-small cell lung cancer. The repertoire was sequenced with immunoSEQ multiplex PCR; TCRdb's copy has only in-frame clones and lacks some. The sample carries about 27,000 clones, around 86% recorded once. Sequencing used peripheral blood, obtained before any cancer treatment. The receptors derive from a woman aged 35 to 70 with stage I lung adenocarcinoma. Each CDR3 is given with its conserved first and last residue. The size entry is marked missing in some rows and otherwise reads once, few, many or a size class.

>TRBV11-1|once
CASTQDISFGTQYF
>TRBV16|.
CASSQSFRGGKKLFF
>TRBV7-2|.
CASSLARGGGALDTQYF
>TRBV5-4|.
CASSPGLAGGDMSTDTQYF
>TRBV9|.
CASSAAGTSRETQYF
>TRBV29-1|few
CSASQRGASSYNEQFF
>TRBV5-1|.
CASKSRASYEQYF
>TRBV6-1|once
CASSEALPGRGGGQPQHF
>TRBV6-5|.
CASSYDFFYGYTF
>TRBV5-1|.
CASSRGGGNPQETQYF
>TRBV29-1|.
CSVGREAGQPQHF
>TRBV7-6|few
CASSLGTGRYEQYF
>TRBV5-1|.
CASSTGSDREKLFF
>TRBV6-5|.
CASSFPLAPGNEQFF
>TRBV7-2|once
CASSKQRGGQETQYF
>TRBV7-3|.
CASSLEGTSRRNEQFF
>TRBV6-1|.
CASLQGRRNSPLHF
>TRBV9|.
CASSVPRLTRGQADTQYF
>TRBV9|medium-sized
CASSARTGGSDSPLHF
>TRBV6-6|.
CASADREVTEAFF
>TRBV19|.
CASSANREETQYF
>TRBV19|.
CASRDSGARNTIYF
>TRBV11-2|.
CASSLYQGGPEAFF
>TRBV7-9|.
CASSRSILNTEAFF
>TRBV6-6|.
CASTHSLGGQLFF
>TRBV25-1|once
CASSEAGPSGANVLTF
>TRBV6-5|.
CASSYPGQGDEQYF
>TRBV6-1|once
CASSSTGYEQYF
>TRBV7-3|.
CASSSGGTANTGELFF
>TRBV7-3|.
CASSTPGTDTQYF
>TRBV14|.
CASSQEVVNTEAFF
>TRBV5-6|.
CASSLRRNNQPQHF
>TRBV25-1|.
CASSESGSGANVLTF
>TRBV19|few
CASSPQGAYYGYTF
>TRBV11-2|.
CASTSRGPLLNTEAFF
>TRBV2|.
CASKIGVFGSKDGYTF
>TRBV10-1|few
CASSETVEGYGYTF
>TRBV2|.
CASSGNRGVSGNTIYF
>TRBV4-3|.
CASSQGRGGRNTIYF
>TRBV7-2|.
CASSWSLTGSDTEAFF
>TRBV7-2|.
CASSSQVRAGNTIYF
>TRBV5-6|.
CASSPGTEGNTIYF
>TRBV29-1|.
CSAGRGANTDTQYF